The 25 T cell receptor beta chains given below trace back to one sample, sequenced in a study of T cell responses to AZD1222 COVID-19 vaccine (dated by TCRdb to 2020 to 2023). Explained via the paper, the time point label denotes: baseline before first vaccination. The library relied on the immunoSEQ multiplex PCR assay. Not all clones reach the TCRdb copy of this immuneACCESS table, which keeps in-frame sequences only. Checked studies attribute under half of the gap to unresolved V genes and leave the rest unexplained. The table for this sample lists 120,000 or so clones; 70% to 90% of them were counted only once. The ten most abundant clones make up roughly 3% of the sample. Sequencing used peripheral blood, obtained on day 0 of AZD1222 vaccination. The source of these receptors is an adult in good health.

Remarks on this clone: An end of the junction does not agree with germline; a read error may underlie this. This chain links TRBV7-7 with TRBJ2-2; 7 bases map to TRBD2. CDR3 length equals 14 residues. Germline values: CDR1 SSHAT, CDR2 FNYEAQ (reference sequence). Written as DNA, the CDR3 is TGTGCTAGCAGCCCCGGACTAGATCCCGGGGAGCTGTTTTTT. This translates into CASSPGLDPGELFF.

This clone was observed a handful of times. V usage is TRBV7-9 and J usage is TRBJ1-1, with D unclear. Between the trimmed V and J ends, which lost 7 bases and 1 base, there was a span of 13 bases. Germline V gene lookup returns CDR1 SEHNR and CDR2 FQNEAQ (reference sequence). This CDR3 contains 14 residues. CDR3 region: CASTPRGPNTEAFF. Here the CDR3 DNA reads TGTGCCAGCACCCCTCGGGGTCCGAACACTGAAGCTTTCTTT.

The chain is built from TRBV24-1 and TRBJ1-2; TRBD1 aligns across 8 bases. CDR3 length: 15 residues. J gave up 7 bases and V 4 bases, and 10 bases lay outside the gene matches. From germline, CDR1 is KGHDR and CDR2 SFDVKD. The DNA for the CDR3 is TGTGCCACCAGTGACAACGTCAGGGGGCGAGGTGGCTACACCTTC. Its protein product is CATSDNVRGRGGYTF.

The rearrangement uses TRBV6-1 and TRBJ2-1; D remains ambiguous. V lost 6 bases to trimming and J lost 10 bases, with 13 bases between them. The CDR3 is made up of 12 amino acids. Germline V gives CDR1 MNHNS, CDR2 SASEGT. The CDR3 is CASSRTPAEQFF. CDR3 nucleotide sequence: TGTGCCAGCAGCCGAACTCCAGCCGAGCAGTTCTTC.

This clone appeared a few times. The sample has other DNA sequences that encode this CDR3 too. V is TRBV2 and J is TRBJ2-7; D unclear. The length of the CDR3 is 10 residues. V was cut by 6 bases and J by 4 bases, with 4 bases left in between. Germline CDR1 reads SNHLY; CDR2 reads FYNNEI. CDR3 protein: CASSGYEQYF. The CDR3 region has the DNA TGTGCCAGCAGCGGATACGAGCAGTACTTC.

The chain is built from TRBV29-1 and TRBJ1-1, with D perhaps TRBD1 (5 bases). This CDR3 comprises 14 residues. CDR1 and CDR2 from the germline V gene are SQVTM and ANQGSEA. Trimming cost V 4 bases and J 5 bases, with 17 bases left between them. CDR3 sequence reads: CSVVAGGALTEAFF. In nucleotides, the CDR3 is TGCAGCGTTGTTGCTGGAGGGGCGCTTACTGAAGCTTTCTTT.

The chain recombines TRBV5-1 with TRBJ1-6; D call uncertain. The CDR3 is made up of 15 amino acids. Trimming removed 4 bases at V and 5 bases at J, with 13 bases between. The germline gives CDR1 SGHRS, CDR2 YFSETQ. CDR3 sequence (DNA): TGCGCCAGCAGCCAGAGGGAGGACCATAATTCACCCCTCCACTTT. Its protein product is CASSQREDHNSPLHF.

The V gene is TRBV24-1, the J gene TRBJ2-5; either TRBD1 or TRBD2 may fit D (5 bases each). Germline CDR1 KGHDR, CDR2 SFDVKD. This CDR3 region has 16 residues. Trimming cost V 5 bases and J 4 bases, with 19 bases left between them. The CDR3 protein is CATSGIIGTERETQYF. In nucleotides, the CDR3 is TGTGCCACCAGTGGGATTATAGGGACCGAGAGAGAGACCCAGTACTTC.

J is TRBJ2-3 and V is TRBV9; D not resolved. CDR1 is SGDLS, CDR2 YYNGEE, per germline. V was pared by 4 bases and J by 5 bases, with 11 bases between. This CDR3 spans 13 amino acids. The CDR3 is CASSYEAGDTQYF. The CDR3 region has the DNA TGTGCCAGCAGCTACGAGGCCGGAGATACGCAGTATTTT.

This clone was counted only a few times. J is TRBJ2-1 and V is TRBV27; tentative D call: TRBD2 (7 bases). Per the germline V gene, CDR1 is MNHEY and CDR2 is SMNVEV (reference sequence). The CDR3 extends over 14 amino acids. CDR3 loop: CTHRGGGGRDEQFF. The CDR3 coding sequence is TGTACGCACCGGGGCGGGGGCGGAAGAGATGAGCAGTTCTTC.

The rearrangement uses TRBV7-9 and TRBJ1-2; 9 bases align to TRBD1. The trim removed 2 bases at V and 2 bases at J, leaving 9 bases unmatched. The CDR3 is 17 residues long. The germline V gene encodes CDR1 SEHNR and CDR2 FQNEAQ (reference sequence). This CDR3 reads CASSLIRRTGDNYGYTF. The CDR3 DNA reads as TGTGCCAGCAGCTTAATTAGACGGACAGGGGACAACTATGGCTACACCTTC.

The chain is built from TRBV24-1 and TRBJ1-1; D unclear. CDR3 size: 15 residues. The V gene lost 0 bases and the J gene lost 3 bases, with 10 bases spanning the gap. The germline V gene encodes CDR1 KGHDR and CDR2 SFDVKD. The CDR3 region has the DNA TGTGCCACCAGTGATTTGCCGGCGCTGCACACTGAAGCTTTCTTT. Translating it yields CATSDLPALHTEAFF.

The V gene is TRBV7-2, the J gene TRBJ1-1; D call uncertain. The CDR3 is 14 residues long. Germline lookup yields CDR1 SGHTA and CDR2 FQGNSA. Deletions cut 7 bases from V and 1 base from J, with 13 bases between. CDR3 sequence (DNA): TGTGCCAGCACAGGCGGCATACGGAACACTGAAGCTTTCTTT. This encodes CASTGGIRNTEAFF.

Comment on this clone: An end of the junction does not agree with germline; a read error may underlie this. The chain carries TRBV2 and TRBJ1-4; a weak D match, TRBD1 (6 bases). The CDR3 has 15 amino acids. Looked up from germline, CDR1 is SNHLY and CDR2 is FYNNEI. Written as DNA, the CDR3 is TGTGCCAGCAGCGAAGGTCGGGGGCGCAATGAAAAACTGTTTTTT. This gives the protein CASSEGRGRNEKLFF.

The chain combines TRBV6-5 with TRBJ2-7; a possible D gene is TRBD2 (6 bases). The CDR3 loop spans 13 amino acids. Trimming pared 8 bases from V and 7 bases from J, leaving 18 bases between. The germline V gene encodes CDR1 MNHEY and CDR2 SVGAGI. The CDR3 region is CASGGAGSIEQYF. Written as DNA, the CDR3 is TGTGCCAGCGGAGGGGCGGGATCAATAGAGCAGTACTTC.

This sequence joins TRBV18 and TRBJ2-2; D gene ambiguous. This CDR3 contains 14 residues. Looked up from germline, CDR1 is KGHSH and CDR2 is LQKENI. Trimming took off 2 bases at V and 0 bases at J, with 4 bases between the two ends. The CDR3 sequence is CASSPGPNTGELFF. The CDR3 nucleotides are TGTGCCAGCTCACCAGGGCCGAACACCGGGGAGCTGTTTTTT.

This chain connects TRBV18 to TRBJ1-1; perhaps TRBD1 as D (6 bases). The CDR3 loop spans 13 amino acids. The V end lost 3 bases, the J end lost 5 bases, and 10 bases lay between the germline ends. The V gene's germline CDR1 is KGHSH and CDR2 LQKENI. The CDR3 protein is CASSPDSVTEAFF. The CDR3 DNA follows: TGTGCCAGCTCACCGGACAGTGTAACTGAAGCTTTCTTT.

This sequence joins TRBV10-3 and TRBJ2-1, with TRBD2 matching 9 bases. CDR1 is ENHRY and CDR2 is SYGVKD in the germline V gene. The trim removed 11 bases at V and 10 bases at J, leaving 12 bases unmatched. The CDR3 contains 13 residues. The CDR3 reads CAPGGLAGPEQFF. The CDR3 DNA reads as TGTGCCCCCGGGGGGCTAGCGGGGCCCGAGCAGTTCTTC.

The chain combines TRBV10-1 with TRBJ1-1, with TRBD1 identical over 11 bases. Germline CDR1 and CDR2: WNHNN and SYGVQD (reference sequence). CDR3 length equals 14 residues. Trimming at V came to 9 bases and at J to 7 bases, leaving 10 bases not matched to a gene. Here the CDR3 reads CARIPGQGDGEAFF. Here the CDR3 DNA reads TGCGCCAGGATACCGGGACAGGGGGACGGTGAAGCTTTCTTT.

This clone was found once. CDR3 coding DNA: TGTGCCACCAGCAGAGAACTTCAGGGGGGCACAGATACGCAGTATTTT. Encoded protein: CATSRELQGGTDTQYF. The rearrangement joins TRBV15 to TRBJ2-3, with TRBD1 matching 7 bases. Germline loops: CDR1 LNHNV, CDR2 YYDKDF (reference sequence). The CDR3 is 16 residues long. V gave up 0 bases and J gave up 1 base; unmatched junction bases: 4. Combining the CDR3 with reference TRBV15 and TRBJ2-3 gives the whole variable domain DAMVIQNPRYQVTQFGKPVTLSCSQTLNHNVMYWYQQKSSQAPKLLFHYYDKDFNNEADTPDNFQSRRPNTSFCFLDIRSPGLGDTAMYLCATSRELQGGTDTQYFGPGTRLTVL.

This clone was counted a few times. V and J are TRBV2 and TRBJ1-6; D gene uncertain. The CDR3 covers 16 residues. Germline V gives CDR1 SNHLY, CDR2 FYNNEI. V dropped 6 bases and J dropped 0 bases, with 12 bases sitting between them. The CDR3 DNA reads TGTGCCAGCAGCGCACAGTCGAGCTCCTATAATTCACCCCTCCACTTT. Protein sequence: CASSAQSSSYNSPLHF.

This CDR3 is CASRPTEGSGYTF. The CDR3 DNA sequence: TGTGCCAGCAGACCCACCGAGGGGAGTGGCTACACCTTC. The chain recombines TRBV12-3 or TRBV12-4 with TRBJ1-2; D possibly corresponds to TRBD1 (5 bases). V lost 6 bases and J lost 7, with 15 bases in between. The CDR3 is 13 amino acids.

The chain employs TRBV2 and TRBJ2-5; D is possibly TRBD1 (6 bases). CDR1 is SNHLY and CDR2 is FYNNEI in the germline V gene. The CDR3 sequence is 13 residues long. V lost 6 bases, J lost 2 bases, and 10 bases lay in between. The CDR3 here is CASSIDRQETQYF. The CDR3 region has the DNA TGTGCCAGCAGCATTGACAGGCAAGAGACCCAGTACTTC.

The chain combines TRBV28 with TRBJ1-1; the D gene is possibly TRBD1 (6 bases). Deletions cut 5 bases from V and 6 bases from J, with 19 bases between. Germline V gene sequence: CDR1 MDHEN, CDR2 SYDVKM. The CDR3 extends over 15 amino acids. Here the CDR3 DNA reads TGTGCCAGCAGTCCGGGAGGGAGACAGGCGCCTGAAGCTTTCTTT. This encodes CASSPGGRQAPEAFF.

In DNA form, the CDR3 reads TGTGCCAGCAGTTTAGGAAACAGGGGGGGGAACACTGAAGCTTTCTTT. Its translation is CASSLGNRGGNTEAFF. This chain joins TRBV27 and TRBJ1-1, with 8 bases aligning to TRBD1. The CDR3 is made up of 16 amino acids. V was clipped by 2 bases and J by 1 base; unmatched bases: 6. Germline V lookup: CDR1 MNHEY, CDR2 SMNVEV (reference sequence).